The present entry profiles one TCR beta chain with its context. This sample was included in a study of blood T cell repertoires in COVID-19. About the research overall: The samples span acute and convalescent COVID-19 from the United States, Italy and Spain.

How the authors handled the data: Nucleated cell counts were estimated from reference gene primer amplification. Clones were sequenced by immunoSEQ multiplex PCR, and TCRdb holds only the in-frame ones, with some missing. That table gives V, J and clone size, and the DNA gave D and trimming. Among tens of thousands of clones listed, approximately 85% were seen once. With V trimmed by 4 bases and J by 4 bases, 8 bases remained unmatched. The germline gives CDR1 GTSNPN, CDR2 SVGIG (reference sequence). The CDR3 runs 15 residues. The specimen sequenced was peripheral blood. The source of this sequence is a man aged 45-65 years with acute or convalescent COVID-19. V usage is TRBV30 and J usage is TRBJ1-1; 11 bases are a match to TRBD1. The CDR3 protein is CAWIRGTGGVTEAFF. The CDR3 nucleotides are TGTGCCTGGATACGTGGGACAGGGGGTGTCACTGAAGCTTTCTTT. Full variable domain (remainder filled in from reference TRBV30 and TRBJ1-1): SQTIHQWPATLVQPVGSPLSLECTVEGTSNPNLYWYRQAAGRGLQLLFYSVGIGQISSEVPQNLSASRPQDRQFILSSKKLLLSDSGFYLCAWIRGTGGVTEAFFGQGTRLTVV.